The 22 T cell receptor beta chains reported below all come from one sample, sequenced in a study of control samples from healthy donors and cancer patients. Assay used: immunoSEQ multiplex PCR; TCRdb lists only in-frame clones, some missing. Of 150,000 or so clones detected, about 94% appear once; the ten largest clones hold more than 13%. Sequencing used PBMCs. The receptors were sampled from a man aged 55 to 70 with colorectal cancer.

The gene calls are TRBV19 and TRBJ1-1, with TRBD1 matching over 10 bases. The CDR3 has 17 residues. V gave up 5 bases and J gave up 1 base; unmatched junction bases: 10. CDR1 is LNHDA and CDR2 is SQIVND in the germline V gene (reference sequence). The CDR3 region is CASSPQTGGWSNTEAFF. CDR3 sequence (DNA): TGTGCCAGTAGTCCTCAGACAGGGGGCTGGTCGAACACTGAAGCTTTCTTT.

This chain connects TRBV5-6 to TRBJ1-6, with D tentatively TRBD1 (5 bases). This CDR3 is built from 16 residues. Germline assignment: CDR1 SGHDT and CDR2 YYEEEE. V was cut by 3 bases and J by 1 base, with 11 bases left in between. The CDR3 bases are TGTGCCAGCAGCTGGAGGGGTGGGTCCTATAATTCACCCCTCCACTTT. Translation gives CASSWRGGSYNSPLHF.

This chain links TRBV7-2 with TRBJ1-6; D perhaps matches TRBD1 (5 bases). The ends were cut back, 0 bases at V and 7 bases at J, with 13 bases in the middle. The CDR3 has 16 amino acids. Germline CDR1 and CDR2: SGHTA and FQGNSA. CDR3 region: CASSLAGHNPNSPLHF. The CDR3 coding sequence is TGTGCCAGCAGCTTAGCAGGACACAACCCGAATTCACCCCTCCACTTT. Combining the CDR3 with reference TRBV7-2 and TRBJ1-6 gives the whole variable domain GAGVSQSPSNKVTEKGKDVELRCDPISGHTALYWYRQSLGQGLEFLIYFQGNSAPDKSGLPSDRFSAERTGGSVSTLTIQRTQQEDSAVYLCASSLAGHNPNSPLHFGNGTRLTVT.

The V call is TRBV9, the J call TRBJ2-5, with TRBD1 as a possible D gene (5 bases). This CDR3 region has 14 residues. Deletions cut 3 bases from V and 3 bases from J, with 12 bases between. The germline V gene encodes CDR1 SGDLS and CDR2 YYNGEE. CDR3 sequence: CASSARAHEETQYF. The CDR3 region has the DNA TGTGCCAGCAGCGCCAGGGCTCACGAAGAGACCCAGTACTTC.

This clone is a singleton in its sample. DNA of the CDR3: TGTGCCTGGAATATACAGGGGTCGAATGGCTACACCTTC. Translating gives CAWNIQGSNGYTF. V and J are TRBV30 and TRBJ1-2, with 7 bases identical to TRBD1. CDR3 length: 13 residues. J lost 6 bases, V lost 4 bases, and 8 bases had no gene match. Germline values: CDR1 GTSNPN, CDR2 SVGIG (reference sequence).

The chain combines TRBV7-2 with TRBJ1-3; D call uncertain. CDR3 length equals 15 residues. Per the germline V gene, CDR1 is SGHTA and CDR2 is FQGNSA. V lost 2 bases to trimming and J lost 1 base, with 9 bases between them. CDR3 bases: TGTGCCAGCAGCTTAAACGCAGGTTCTGGAAACACCATATATTTT. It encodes CASSLNAGSGNTIYF.

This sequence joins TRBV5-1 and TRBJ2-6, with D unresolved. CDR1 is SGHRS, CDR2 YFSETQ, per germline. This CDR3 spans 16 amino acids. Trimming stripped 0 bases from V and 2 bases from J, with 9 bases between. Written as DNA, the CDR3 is TGCGCCAGCAGCTTGGCCCAGGCGACTGGGGCCAACGTCCTGACTTTC. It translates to CASSLAQATGANVLTF.

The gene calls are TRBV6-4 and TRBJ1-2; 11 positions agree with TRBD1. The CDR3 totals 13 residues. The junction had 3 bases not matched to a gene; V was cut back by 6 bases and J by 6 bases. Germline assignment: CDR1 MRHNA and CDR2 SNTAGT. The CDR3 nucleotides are TGTGCCAGCAGCGGACAGGGGGCTCATGGCTACACCTTC. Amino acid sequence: CASSGQGAHGYTF.

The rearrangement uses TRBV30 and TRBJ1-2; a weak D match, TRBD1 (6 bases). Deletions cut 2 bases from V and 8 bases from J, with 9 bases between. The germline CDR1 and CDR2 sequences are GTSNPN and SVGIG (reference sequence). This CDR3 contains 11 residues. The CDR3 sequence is CAWSSGAGYTF. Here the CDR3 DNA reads TGTGCCTGGAGTTCGGGGGCGGGCTACACCTTC.

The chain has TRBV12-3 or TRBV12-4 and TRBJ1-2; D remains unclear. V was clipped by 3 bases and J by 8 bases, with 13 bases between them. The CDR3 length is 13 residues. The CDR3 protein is CASSFSSSGGYTF. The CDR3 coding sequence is TGTGCCAGCAGTTTTTCTAGTTCGGGGGGCTACACCTTC.

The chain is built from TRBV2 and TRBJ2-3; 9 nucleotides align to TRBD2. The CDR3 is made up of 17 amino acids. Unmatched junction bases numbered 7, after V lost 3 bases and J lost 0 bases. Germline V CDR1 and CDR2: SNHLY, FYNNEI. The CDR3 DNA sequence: TGTGCCAGCAGTGAGGGTAGCGGGGGCCTAAGCACAGATACGCAGTATTTT. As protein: CASSEGSGGLSTDTQYF.

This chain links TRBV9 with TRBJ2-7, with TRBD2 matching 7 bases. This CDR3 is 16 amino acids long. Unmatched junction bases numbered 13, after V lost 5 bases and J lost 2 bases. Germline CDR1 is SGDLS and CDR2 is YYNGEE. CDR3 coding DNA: TGTGCCAGCAGTGAATCCCATGGTGGACTAGCCTACGAGCAGTACTTC. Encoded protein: CASSESHGGLAYEQYF. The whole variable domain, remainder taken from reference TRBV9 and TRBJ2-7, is DSGVTQTPKHLITATGQRVTLRCSPRSGDLSVYWYQQSLDQGLQFLIQYYNGEERAKGNILERFSAQQFPDLHSELNLSSLELGDSALYFCASSESHGGLAYEQYFGPGTRLTVT.

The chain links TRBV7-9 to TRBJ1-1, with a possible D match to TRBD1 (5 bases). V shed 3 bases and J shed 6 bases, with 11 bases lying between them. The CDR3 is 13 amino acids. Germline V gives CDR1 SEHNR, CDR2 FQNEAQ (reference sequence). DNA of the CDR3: TGTGCCAGCAGCTTCGGGGGGTACCCTGAAGCTTTCTTT. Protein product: CASSFGGYPEAFF.

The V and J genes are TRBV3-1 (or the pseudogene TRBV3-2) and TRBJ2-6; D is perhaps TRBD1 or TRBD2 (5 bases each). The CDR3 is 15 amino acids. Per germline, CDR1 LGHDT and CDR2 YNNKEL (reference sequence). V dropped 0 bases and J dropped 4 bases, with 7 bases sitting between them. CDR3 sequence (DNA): TGTGCCAGCAGCCAAGAGGGGGACGGGGCCAACGTCCTGACTTTC. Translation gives CASSQEGDGANVLTF.

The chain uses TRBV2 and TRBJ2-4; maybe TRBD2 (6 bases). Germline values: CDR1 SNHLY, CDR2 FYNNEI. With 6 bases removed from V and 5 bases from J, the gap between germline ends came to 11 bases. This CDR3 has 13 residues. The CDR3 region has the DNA TGTGCCAGCAGGGGGACTGGCCAAAACATTCAGTACTTC. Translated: CASRGTGQNIQYF.

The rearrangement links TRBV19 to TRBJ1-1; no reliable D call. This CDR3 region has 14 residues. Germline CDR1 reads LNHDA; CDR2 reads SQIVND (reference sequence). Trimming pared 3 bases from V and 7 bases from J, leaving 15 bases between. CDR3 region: CASSMSRGGLEAFF. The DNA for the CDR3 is TGTGCCAGTAGTATGTCCCGGGGTGGCCTTGAAGCTTTCTTT. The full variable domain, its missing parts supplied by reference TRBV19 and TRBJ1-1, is DGGITQSPKYLFRKEGQNVTLSCEQNLNHDAMYWYRQDPGQGLRLIYYSQIVNDFQKGDIAEGYSVSREKKESFPLTVTSAQKNPTAFYLCASSMSRGGLEAFFGQGTRLTVV.

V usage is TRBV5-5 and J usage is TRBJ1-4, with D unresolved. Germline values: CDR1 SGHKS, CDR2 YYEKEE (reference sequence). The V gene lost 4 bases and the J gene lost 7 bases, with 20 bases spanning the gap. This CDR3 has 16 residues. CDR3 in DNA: TGTGCCAGCAGCCTGACCCAACTAGGGTTGGGTGAAAAACTGTTTTTT. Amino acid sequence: CASSLTQLGLGEKLFF.

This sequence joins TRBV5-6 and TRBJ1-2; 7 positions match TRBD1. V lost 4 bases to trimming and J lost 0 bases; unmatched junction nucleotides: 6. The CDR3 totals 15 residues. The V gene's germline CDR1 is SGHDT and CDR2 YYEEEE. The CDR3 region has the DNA TGTGCCAGCAGCACCCCGGGACAGACTAACTATGGCTACACCTTC. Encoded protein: CASSTPGQTNYGYTF. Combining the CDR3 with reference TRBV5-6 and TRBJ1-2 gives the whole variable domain DAGVTQSPTHLIKTRGQQVTLRCSPKSGHDTVSWYQQALGQGPQFIFQYYEEEERQRGNFPDRFSGHQFPNYSSELNVNALLLGDSALYLCASSTPGQTNYGYTFGSGTRLTVV.

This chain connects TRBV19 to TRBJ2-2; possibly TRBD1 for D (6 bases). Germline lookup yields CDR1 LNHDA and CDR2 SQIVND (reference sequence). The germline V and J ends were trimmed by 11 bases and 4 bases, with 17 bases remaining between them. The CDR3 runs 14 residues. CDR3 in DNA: TGTGCCTCGCGACAGGTCTTAGGCACCGGGGAGCTGTTTTTT. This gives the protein CASRQVLGTGELFF.

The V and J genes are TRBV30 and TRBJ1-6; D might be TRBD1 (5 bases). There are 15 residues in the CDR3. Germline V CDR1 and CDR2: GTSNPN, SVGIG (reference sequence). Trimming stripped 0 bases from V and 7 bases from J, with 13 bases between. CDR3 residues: CAWSVLGGDNSPLHF. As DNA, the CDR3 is TGTGCCTGGAGTGTACTTGGGGGAGACAATTCACCCCTCCACTTT.

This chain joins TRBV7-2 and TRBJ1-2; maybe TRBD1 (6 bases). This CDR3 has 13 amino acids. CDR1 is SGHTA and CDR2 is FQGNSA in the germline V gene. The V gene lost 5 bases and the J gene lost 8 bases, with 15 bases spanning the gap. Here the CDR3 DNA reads TGTGCCAGCAGCCGGGGGGGCCTAGGGGGCTACACCTTC. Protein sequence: CASSRGGLGGYTF.

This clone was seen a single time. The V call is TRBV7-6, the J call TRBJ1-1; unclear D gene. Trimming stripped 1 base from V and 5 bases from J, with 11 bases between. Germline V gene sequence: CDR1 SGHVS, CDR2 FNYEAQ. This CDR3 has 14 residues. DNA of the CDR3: TGTGCCAGCAGCTTAGTTCTTGGGGAGACTGAAGCTTTCTTT. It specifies CASSLVLGETEAFF.